A single sample is the source of the 12 T cell receptor beta chains below, sequenced in a study of cytomegalovirus exposure and HLA in healthy donors. 60 Vbeta and 13 Jbeta primers were used in PCR. Some clones are missing from TCRdb's copy, which holds only in-frame ones; the method was immunoSEQ multiplex PCR. In the table there are 150,000 to 200,000 clones, approximately 80% of which are singletons. The specimen was PBMCs. These receptors all come from a man aged 35-49 years in good health and CMV-seropositive.

The chain employs TRBV5-1 and TRBJ2-1; TRBD2 is a possible D gene (5 bases). Germline-derived CDR1 and CDR2 are SGHRS and YFSETQ. With 3 bases removed from V and 2 bases from J, the gap between germline ends came to 15 bases. The CDR3 runs to 16 residues. In DNA, the CDR3 is TGCGCCAGCAGCTCAGAGGGTTTAGGTGCCTACAATGAGCAGTTCTTC. Amino acid sequence: CASSSEGLGAYNEQFF.

V gene TRBV19 combines with J gene TRBJ2-7; tentative D call: TRBD1 (6 bases). The CDR3 totals 14 residues. The V gene lost 8 bases and the J gene lost 3 bases, with 17 bases spanning the gap. Germline CDR1 reads LNHDA; CDR2 reads SQIVND (reference sequence). The CDR3 region is CASRTQQGDYEQYF. CDR3 coding DNA: TGTGCCAGTCGAACCCAACAGGGAGACTACGAGCAGTACTTC.

The rearrangement uses TRBV6-5 and TRBJ2-1; TRBD2 agrees at 9 bases. V dropped 5 bases and J dropped 5; count of bases not matched to a gene: 7. Germline lookup yields CDR1 MNHEY and CDR2 SVGAGI. This CDR3 spans 15 amino acids. The CDR3 is CASSLLRGGDNEQFF. CDR3 in DNA: TGTGCCAGCAGTCTCCTGCGGGGGGGGGACAATGAGCAGTTCTTC.

The sample holds one count of this clone. J is TRBJ2-3 and V is TRBV6-1, with D tentatively TRBD2 (6 bases). Germline values: CDR1 MNHNS, CDR2 SASEGT. Trimming removed 5 bases from V and 5 bases from J, with 11 bases in between. This CDR3 has 13 amino acids. Here the CDR3 DNA reads TGTGCCAGCAGTCCGATGGGGGGAGATACGCAGTATTTT. This encodes CASSPMGGDTQYF.

The chain has TRBV2 and TRBJ2-5; D may be TRBD2 (7 bases). Germline V gene lookup returns CDR1 SNHLY and CDR2 FYNNEI. The CDR3 sequence is 16 residues long. V lost 8 bases and J 4 bases, leaving 23 bases between the germline ends. CDR3 sequence (DNA): TGTGCCAGCGACATGTGGGCGGGGGCCGAGGGAGAGACCCAGTACTTC. Translation gives CASDMWAGAEGETQYF.

This clone appeared once. This CDR3 reads CASSDVADITDTQYF. CDR3 in DNA: TGTGCCAGCAGTGATGTGGCAGATATCACAGATACGCAGTATTTT. The V call is TRBV25-1, the J call TRBJ2-3; D is undetermined. The CDR3 spans 15 residues. V was clipped by 3 bases and J by 2 bases, with 12 bases between them. Germline values: CDR1 MGHDK, CDR2 SYGVNS.

The genes are TRBV18 and TRBJ2-7, with 10 bases aligning to TRBD1. V was clipped by 4 bases and J by 3 bases; unmatched bases: 6. The CDR3 has 15 residues. From germline, CDR1 is KGHSH and CDR2 LQKENI. For the CDR3, the DNA is TGTGCCAGCTCACAACCGGGACAGGGGTTCTACGAGCAGTACTTC. It encodes CASSQPGQGFYEQYF. Full variable domain (missing parts from reference TRBV18 and TRBJ2-7): NAGVMQNPRHLVRRRGQEARLRCSPMKGHSHVYWYRQLPEEGLKFMVYLQKENIIDESGMPKERFSAEFPKEGPSILRIQQVVRGDSAAYFCASSQPGQGFYEQYFGPGTRLTVT.

The chain couples TRBV6-4 to TRBJ1-3; no clear D. V lost 6 bases and J lost 0, with 9 bases in between. The germline V gene encodes CDR1 MRHNA and CDR2 SNTAGT. This CDR3 has 14 residues. CDR3 DNA sequence: TGTGCCAGCAGGAGGCGGTACTCTGGAAACACCATATATTTT. Translation: CASRRRYSGNTIYF.

This rearrangement joins TRBV2 to TRBJ1-5, with D uncertain. This CDR3 spans 14 amino acids. Trimming removed 11 bases at V and 4 bases at J, with 18 bases between. Germline assignment: CDR1 SNHLY and CDR2 FYNNEI. The CDR3 DNA follows: TGTGCCTCCACCCGAACACAACCTAATCAGCCCCAGCATTTT. It codes for CASTRTQPNQPQHF. The variable domain in full, completed from reference TRBV2 and TRBJ1-5, reads EPEVTQTPSHQVTQMGQEVILRCVPISNHLYFYWYRQILGQKVEFLVSFYNNEISEKSEIFDDQFSVERPDGSNFTLKIRSTKLEDSAMYFCASTRTQPNQPQHFGDGTRLSIL.

The chain carries TRBV6-1 and TRBJ1-4, with D possibly matching TRBD1 (5 bases). Germline CDR1 MNHNS, CDR2 SASEGT. The CDR3 totals 15 residues. Deletions cut 3 bases from V and 7 bases from J, with 15 bases between. Here the CDR3 DNA reads TGTGCCAGCAGTGATGGGCAGGGCCCAGGTGAAAAACTGTTTTTT. This encodes CASSDGQGPGEKLFF.

V gene TRBV19 combines with J gene TRBJ1-5, with TRBD1 as a possible D gene (5 bases). The CDR3 has 16 amino acids. Germline assignment: CDR1 LNHDA and CDR2 SQIVND (reference sequence). Trimming removed 6 bases at V and 4 bases at J, with 19 bases between. The CDR3 DNA reads as TGTGCCAGTAGCCGCTCCGGGACGGAGGGAAATCAGCCCCAGCATTTT. Translating gives CASSRSGTEGNQPQHF.

On this clone: The sample has other DNA sequences that encode this CDR3 too. This chain connects TRBV5-1 to TRBJ2-3; 7 bases map to TRBD1. This CDR3 spans 15 amino acids. The germline gives CDR1 SGHRS, CDR2 YFSETQ. J gave up 2 bases and V 0 bases, and 3 bases lay outside the gene matches. The CDR3 DNA sequence: TGCGCCAGCAGCTTGGAGAGGGGGCACACAGATACGCAGTATTTT. This codes for CASSLERGHTDTQYF.